This T cell receptor beta chain was recorded in a study of cytomegalovirus exposure and HLA in healthy donors. Trimming cost V 1 base and J 0 bases, with 9 bases left between them. Germline lookup yields CDR1 MNHEY and CDR2 SVGAGI. The CDR3 extends over 15 amino acids. Study-wide points: Most TCR sequences were uncommon, yet certain public TCRs appeared in many donors.

In regard to this clone: The target antigen is unknown.

Method: immunoSEQ multiplex PCR; TCRdb's copy keeps in-frame clones and lacks some. The table includes about 130,000 clones, approximately 94% detected once. Separate from the roughly 730-subject first cohort, the roughly 120-subject validation cohort was the one that the donors belonged to. The rearrangement joins TRBV6-5 to TRBJ1-1; weak D call: TRBD1 (5 bases). The sequencing input was PBMCs. The clonotype originates from a man between 18 and 29 years old in good health and CMV-seronegative. CDR3 nucleotide sequence: TGTGCCAGCAGTTACTATGGCAGGGTGAACACTGAAGCTTTCTTT. It yields the protein CASSYYGRVNTEAFF.